Listed below are T cell receptor beta chains from one sample, sequenced in a study of tumor-infiltrating lymphocytes in primary liver carcinoma. In TCRdb, the multiplex PCR reads were re-called with MiXCR into one record per CDR3 protein. The top ten hold more than 8% of the sample, which has around 120,000 distinct CDR3 sequences, around 65% seen once. Sequencing used tumor-adjacent normal liver tissue. These receptors were collected from a woman aged 55-70 years with primary liver carcinoma and hepatitis B virus infection. The conserved cysteine and the conserved F or W are not part of the CDR3 here. Each record gives: V gene, J gene, CDR3 protein.

>TRBV10-3|TRBJ2-4
AISESALRTSGSAGNIQY
>TRBV6-1|TRBJ2-1
ASSVRWASGSNEQF
>TRBV6-5|TRBJ2-2
ASSCRGCGELF
>TRBV29-1|TRBJ2-2
SIDVPGAGEQF
>TRBV24-1|TRBJ2-3
ATSDHGTSGKSRDTQY
>TRBV29-1|TRBJ2-2
SGVSIHGGELF
>TRBV7-9|TRBJ1-5
ASSLADQPQH
>TRBV10-2|TRBJ1-5
ASSDGPRGEGRPQH
>TRBV10-3|TRBJ2-3
AINGIAGGPHAYTQY
>TRBV7-8|TRBJ2-5
AGNHLVLAGRETQY
>TRBV28|TRBJ2-3
ASSLRGPDTQY
>TRBV6-6|TRBJ2-1
ASGIIAGGPDNGQI
>TRBV11-1|TRBJ2-7
ASSNRPGQGEWIYEQY
>TRBV20-1|TRBJ2-3
SAKGLAGGDTQY
>TRBV11-2|TRBJ2-5
ANSLVSESQY
>TRBV5-1|TRBJ1-4
ASSFGAGAGTNEKLF
>TRBV5-4|TRBJ1-2
ASSLALAGEDGYT